This TCR beta chain was identified during a study of OX40 agonist ivuxolimab in advanced cancers. Study-level information: Antecedent anti-PD-1, anti-PD-L1 or anti-CTLA-4 therapy was permissible, with around 40% having received some.

TCRdb's table, derived via immunoSEQ multiplex PCR, lists solely in-frame clones and lacks some. The sample lists about 52,000 clones; roughly nine tenths were seen once. As regards this clone: Its antigen remains unidentified. Other DNA sequences from this sample encode an identical CDR3 as well.

Germline assignment: CDR1 SGHKS and CDR2 YYEKEE (reference sequence). This CDR3 has 11 residues. V lost 2 bases to trimming and J lost 3 bases, with 2 bases between them. Whole-study findings and limits: Doses of 0.1 to 3.0 mg/kg were accompanied by clonal expansion of CD4+ and CD8+ blood T cells by week 6.

The rearrangement joins TRBV5-5 to TRBJ2-5, with D hard to call. This clonotype was obtained from an adult with an advanced solid tumor such as melanoma, head and neck, liver or kidney cancer. Sequencing used CD4+ or CD8+ T cells sorted from blood, obtained in a trial of the OX40 agonist ivuxolimab. The CDR3 protein is CASSLKETQYF. As DNA, the CDR3 is TGTGCCAGCAGCTTAAAAGAGACCCAGTACTTC.